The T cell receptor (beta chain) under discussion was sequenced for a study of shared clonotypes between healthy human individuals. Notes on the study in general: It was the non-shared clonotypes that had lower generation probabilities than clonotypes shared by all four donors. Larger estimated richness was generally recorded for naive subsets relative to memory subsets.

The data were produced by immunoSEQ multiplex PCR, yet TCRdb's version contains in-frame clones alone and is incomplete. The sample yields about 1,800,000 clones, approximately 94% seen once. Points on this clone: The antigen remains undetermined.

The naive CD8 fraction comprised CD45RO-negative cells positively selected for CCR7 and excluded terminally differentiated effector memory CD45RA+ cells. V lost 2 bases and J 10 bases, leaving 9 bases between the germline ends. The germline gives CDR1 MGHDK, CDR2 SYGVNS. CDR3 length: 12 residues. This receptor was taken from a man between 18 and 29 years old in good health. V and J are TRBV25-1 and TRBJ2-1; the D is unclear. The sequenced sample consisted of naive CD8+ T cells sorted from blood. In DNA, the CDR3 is TGTGCCAGCAGTGAAGGGAATTGGGAGCAGTTCTTC. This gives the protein CASSEGNWEQFF.